This TCR beta chain appears in the sequencing data of a study of shared clonotypes between healthy human individuals. About the study: Each donor's CD4 naive and CD4 memory cells filled three plates apiece, CD8 naive two, and CD8 memory one.

CD8 cells classed as naive were CD45RO-negative and positively selected for CCR7, excluding terminally differentiated effector memory CD45RA+ cells. V was pared by 5 bases and J by 2 bases, with 13 bases between. The CDR3 contains 14 residues. CDR1 LNHDA and CDR2 SQIVND come from the germline V gene (reference sequence). As for this clone: The target antigen is unknown.

Only in-frame clones appear in the TCRdb table, and some are missing; sequencing was by immunoSEQ multiplex PCR. The sample yields hundreds of thousands of clones, about 91% seen once. General observations from the study: The study generally estimated greater richness for naive than memory subsets. Four donors showed sharing of approximately 5% of naive CD4 clonotypes.

The clonotype was recovered from a man aged 25 to 40 in good health. V usage is TRBV19 and J usage is TRBJ2-7; the D call may be TRBD1 or TRBD2 (5 bases each). The material sequenced was naive CD8+ T cells sorted from blood. The CDR3 reads CASSHQGPTYEQYF. The CDR3 nucleotides read TGTGCCAGTAGTCACCAGGGACCAACCTACGAGCAGTACTTC.